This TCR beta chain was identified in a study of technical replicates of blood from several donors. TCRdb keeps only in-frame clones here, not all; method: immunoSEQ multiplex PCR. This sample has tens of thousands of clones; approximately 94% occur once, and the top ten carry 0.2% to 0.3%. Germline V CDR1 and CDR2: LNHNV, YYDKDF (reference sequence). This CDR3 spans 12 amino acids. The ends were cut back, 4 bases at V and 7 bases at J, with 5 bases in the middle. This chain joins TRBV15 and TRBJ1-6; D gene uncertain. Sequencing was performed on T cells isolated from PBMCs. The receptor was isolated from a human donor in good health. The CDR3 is CATSTENSPLHF. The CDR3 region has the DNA TGTGCCACCAGCACTGAGAATTCACCCCTCCACTTT.